One T cell receptor beta chain is described in this entry. These data come from a study of shared clonotypes between healthy human individuals. Sorted-subset replicate PCRs used 150 to 200 ng DNA, approximately 27,000 T cell genomes. The table came from immunoSEQ multiplex PCR; TCRdb's copy has only in-frame clones and leaves some out. The top ten hold around 0.14% of the sample, which has about 2.4 million clones, roughly nine tenths seen once. The J segment lost 4 bases and the V segment lost 4 bases, leaving 7 bases of the junction unmatched. The CDR3 covers 15 residues. The germline V gene has CDR1 SGHRS and CDR2 YFSETQ.

The TCR comes from a young man in good health. The rearrangement joins TRBV5-1 to TRBJ2-5; TRBD2 matches 10 bases. The sequenced material came from naive CD4+ T cells sorted from blood. The subset is: CD45RA+ positively selected. CDR3 protein: CASSLTTSGLETQYF. As DNA, the CDR3 is TGCGCCAGCAGCCTAACGACTAGCGGGTTAGAGACCCAGTACTTC. The entire variable domain, with the rest obtained from reference TRBV5-1 and TRBJ2-5, is as follows: KAGVTQTPRYLIKTRGQQVTLSCSPISGHRSVSWYQQTPGQGLQFLFEYFSETQRNKGNFPGRFSGRQFSNSRSEMNVSTLELGDSALYLCASSLTTSGLETQYFGPGTRLLVL.